This TCR beta chain is drawn from a study of T cells in Graves' hyperthyroidism and ophthalmopathy. This clonotype was picked up many times. Amplification of TCR beta CDR3 regions used RNA as the template. RT-PCR in the first round (using the HTBI primer set) targeted the TCR CDR3. MiXCR was run by TCRdb on the multiplex PCR reads, yielding one entry per CDR3 protein. There are a few hundred thousand distinct CDR3 sequences in the sample; roughly 50% occur only once, and roughly 7.7% lies in the top ten. Germline loops: CDR1 MNHEY, CDR2 SVGAGI. This CDR3 comprises 12 residues. V gave up 5 bases and J gave up 7 bases, with 8 bases separating them. Each diagnosis drew on symptoms, thyroxine, TRAb, thyroid ultrasound and orbital computed tomography findings.

The receptor was derived from a woman younger than 35 with Graves' hyperthyroidism. The rearrangement joins TRBV6-5 to TRBJ2-2; D call uncertain. Specimen: peripheral blood or thyroid tissue (not recorded which). CDR3 residues: CASSRTIGELFF. Written as DNA, the CDR3 is TGTGCCAGCAGTCGTACGATCGGGGAGCTGTTTTTT.